This T cell receptor (beta chain) was recorded in a study of vaccination and CD4 T cells after COVID-19. Study-level background: Two of the convalescents were Hispanic, and convalescents were six males and four females. Vaccination of participants consisted of two doses of either BNT162b2 or mRNA-1273 vaccine. General study points: The study sampled relatively few convalescent patients and omitted early post-infection timepoints.

In its sample, this clonotype was seen a few times. Its antigen is not identified. This CDR3 region has 13 residues. Germline V lookup: CDR1 SNHLY, CDR2 FYNNEI. Deletions cut 8 bases from V and 0 bases from J, with 8 bases between. CD4+ T cells that had been cultured provided DNA sequenced with the Oncomine TCR Beta short-read assay. TCRdb reprocessed the PCR reads via MiXCR and lists one record per CDR3 protein. This table holds approximately 4,100 distinct CDR3 sequences, 11% to 15% found once. Treatment meaning: roughly ten-day PBMC culture with coronavirus spike peptide pools or control peptides (ViraFEST assay).

The clonotype comes from a human donor who had recovered from COVID-19. Sequencing used CD4+ T cells from blood, cultured in vitro. The rearrangement uses TRBV2 and TRBJ1-3; D ambiguous. The CDR3 loop is CASRMDSGNTIYF. The CDR3 DNA sequence: TGTGCCAGCCGGATGGACTCTGGAAACACCATATATTTT.